Shown below are 4 T cell receptor beta chains from a single sample sequenced in a study of blood T cell repertoires in COVID-19. Method: immunoSEQ multiplex PCR; TCRdb's copy keeps in-frame clones and lacks some. The sample lists approximately 300,000 clones; roughly nine tenths were seen once. Sequenced sample: PBMCs or T cells enriched from blood (not recorded which). The receptors shown here come from a man aged 55 to 70 who had recovered from COVID-19.

The CDR3 bases are TGCGCCAGCAGCTTGGGGACAGGGTCCCCCTTTAGCTATGGCTACACCTTC. Translating it yields CASSLGTGSPFSYGYTF. The chain links TRBV5-1 to TRBJ1-2; 8 nucleotides line up with TRBD1. The CDR3 length is 17 residues. CDR1 is SGHRS and CDR2 is YFSETQ in the germline V gene. The J segment lost 4 bases and the V segment lost 0 bases, leaving 11 bases of the junction unmatched.

This rearrangement joins TRBV25-1 to TRBJ1-1, with 7 bases aligning to TRBD1. This CDR3 region has 13 residues. J lost 3 bases, V lost 6 bases, and 4 bases had no gene match. Germline CDR1 and CDR2: MGHDK and SYGVNS. The CDR3 bases are TGTGCCAGCAGGGCAGGGGGTCACACTGAAGCTTTCTTT. As protein: CASRAGGHTEAFF.

The chain links TRBV7-2 to TRBJ1-1; TRBD1 is a possible D gene (5 bases). V lost 2 bases to trimming and J lost 1 base, with 11 bases between them. The CDR3 is 15 residues long. Germline assignment: CDR1 SGHTA and CDR2 FQGNSA. CDR3 in amino acids: CASSLSRAANTEAFF. CDR3 sequence (DNA): TGTGCCAGCAGCTTATCCAGGGCCGCGAACACTGAAGCTTTCTTT.

V usage is TRBV19 and J usage is TRBJ1-6, with unresolved D. The CDR3 runs 14 residues. From germline, CDR1 is LNHDA and CDR2 SQIVND (reference sequence). Deletions cut 3 bases from V and 9 bases from J, with 12 bases between. CDR3 bases: TGTGCCAGTAGTATTAGGGAGGCGCGTTCACCCCTCCACTTT. Protein product: CASSIREARSPLHF.